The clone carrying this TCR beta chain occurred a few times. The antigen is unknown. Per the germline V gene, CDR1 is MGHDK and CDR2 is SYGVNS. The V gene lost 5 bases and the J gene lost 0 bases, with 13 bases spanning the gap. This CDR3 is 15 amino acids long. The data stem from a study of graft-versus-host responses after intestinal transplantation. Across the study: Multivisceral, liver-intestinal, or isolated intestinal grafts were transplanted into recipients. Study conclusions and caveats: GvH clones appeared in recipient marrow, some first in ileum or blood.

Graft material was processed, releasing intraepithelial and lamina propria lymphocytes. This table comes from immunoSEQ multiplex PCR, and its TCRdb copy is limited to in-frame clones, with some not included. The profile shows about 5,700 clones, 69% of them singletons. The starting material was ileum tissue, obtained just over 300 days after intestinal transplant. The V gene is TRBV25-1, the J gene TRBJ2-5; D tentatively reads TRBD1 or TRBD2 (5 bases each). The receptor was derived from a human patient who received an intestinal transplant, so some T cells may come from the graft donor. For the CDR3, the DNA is TGTGCCAGCAGTCCCGAGTGGGGGAACCAAGAGACCCAGTACTTC. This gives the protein CASSPEWGNQETQYF.